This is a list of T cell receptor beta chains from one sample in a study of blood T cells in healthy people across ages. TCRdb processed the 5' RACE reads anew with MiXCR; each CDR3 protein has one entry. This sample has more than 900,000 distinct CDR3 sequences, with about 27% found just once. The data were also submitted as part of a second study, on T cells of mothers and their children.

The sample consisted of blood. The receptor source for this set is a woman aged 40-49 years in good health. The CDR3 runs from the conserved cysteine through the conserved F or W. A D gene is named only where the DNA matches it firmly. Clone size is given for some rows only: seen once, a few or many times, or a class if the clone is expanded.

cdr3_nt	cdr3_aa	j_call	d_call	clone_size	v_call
TGTGCCAGCAGCGTAGATGGGGCGAGCACTGAAGCTTTCTTT	CASSVDGASTEAFF	TRBJ1-1	.	.	TRBV9
TGTGCCAGCAGCTCTGACGCGGGCACTGGGGCCAACGTCCTGACTTTC	CASSSDAGTGANVLTF	TRBJ2-6	.	many	TRBV3-1
TGCAGTGCTATCGGACTCCGGGGCATCAGCAATCAGCCCCAGCATTTT	CSAIGLRGISNQPQHF	TRBJ1-5	.	few	TRBV20-1
TGCGCCAGCAGCTTGGGGGTTGGAGGGACTACCGAAAAACTGTTTTTT	CASSLGVGGTTEKLFF	TRBJ1-4	.	few	TRBV5-1
TGTGCCAGCAGCTCTCTACGGGCAGGGGGCACAGATACGCAGTATTTT	CASSSLRAGGTDTQYF	TRBJ2-3	.	few	TRBV7-8
TGCGCCAGCAGCTTCCTGGGGGACAATGAGCAGTTCTTC	CASSFLGDNEQFF	TRBJ2-1	.	.	TRBV5-1
TGCAGTGTTAGGGCAGGGAGGGACGGCTACACCTTC	CSVRAGRDGYTF	TRBJ1-2	.	.	TRBV20-1
TGTGCCAGCAGCTTGGTTGCGACAGGGAGCGAGACCCAGTACTTC	CASSLVATGSETQYF	TRBJ2-5	TRBD1	.	TRBV5-6
TGTGCCAGCAGTTTTCTAGGGTTAAGCTCCTACAATGAGCAGTTCTTC	CASSFLGLSSYNEQFF	TRBJ2-1	.	.	TRBV6-5
TGTGCCACCAGCAGAGACCCGATGACTAGCACCAGCTCCTACAATGAGCAGTTCTTC	CATSRDPMTSTSSYNEQFF	TRBJ2-1	TRBD2	.	TRBV15
TGCAGTGCCCCGGGACTAGCACGAGAGACCCAGTACTTC	CSAPGLARETQYF	TRBJ2-5	TRBD2	few	TRBV20-1
TGTGCCAGCAGTTACAGTAAGGGGGCCGGCGGAAATCTGCAAGCTTTCTTT	CASSYSKGAGGNLQAFF	TRBJ1-1	TRBD1	.	TRBV6-5
TGTGCCAGCAGCGAAGCCCCACGGGGCGGTACGCAGTATTTT	CASSEAPRGGTQYF	TRBJ2-3	.	few	TRBV9
TGCGCCAGCAGCTTGACGGCAGGGGGCGGGGCCAACGTCCTGACTTTC	CASSLTAGGGANVLTF	TRBJ2-6	TRBD1	many	TRBV5-1
TGTGCCAGCAGCCTACGACTCGAACCCTACGAGCAGTACTTC	CASSLRLEPYEQYF	TRBJ2-7	.	many	TRBV13
TGTGCCAGCAGCTCTCAAGGGACAGGGGGCGCGGGGGTCTATGGCTACACCTTC	CASSSQGTGGAGVYGYTF	TRBJ1-2	TRBD1	.	TRBV5-5
TGTGCCAGTTGGTCTGGGGCCAACGTCCTGACTTTC	CASWSGANVLTF	TRBJ2-6	.	.	TRBV28
TGTGCCAGCAGTTTACGCGGGGGGGCCCACAATGAGCAGTTCTTC	CASSLRGGAHNEQFF	TRBJ2-1	TRBD2	few	TRBV27
TGTGCCAGCAGTTACACGCGGGGCGGCACAGATACGCAGTATTTT	CASSYTRGGTDTQYF	TRBJ2-3	.	many	TRBV6-6
TGTGCCAGCAGCTGGGGCGGGGGGGGGAGCACAGATACGCAGTATTTT	CASSWGGGGSTDTQYF	TRBJ2-3	TRBD2	few	TRBV5-6
TGTGCCAGCAGCGGAGGCGATCAGCCCCAGCATTTT	CASSGGDQPQHF	TRBJ1-5	.	.	TRBV7-9
TGTGCCTGGTCTAGCAATAGGTTTGAAGCTTTCTTT	CAWSSNRFEAFF	TRBJ1-1	.	few	TRBV30
TGTGCCAGCAGCTCGGGGGTTACACAAGAGACCCAGTACTTC	CASSSGVTQETQYF	TRBJ2-5	.	few	TRBV7-9
TGTACCAGCAGTCTACAGGGGGGGGCCGGTCAGCCCCAGCATTTT	CTSSLQGGAGQPQHF	TRBJ1-5	TRBD1	.	TRBV6-1
TGCGCCAGCAGCCCGGACCCCGGGAGGGGGCGATATGGCTACACCTTC	CASSPDPGRGRYGYTF	TRBJ1-2	TRBD1	many	TRBV5-1
TGTGCCAGCAGCAAGGGCCGCGCCGAGGAAGAGACCCAGTACTTC	CASSKGRAEEETQYF	TRBJ2-5	.	few	TRBV9
TGCAGTGCCCAAAAACTAAGCACTGAAGCTTTCTTT	CSAQKLSTEAFF	TRBJ1-1	.	.	TRBV20-1
TGCAGCGCTAAGGGACAGGGAGGATCCTACGAGCAGTACTTC	CSAKGQGGSYEQYF	TRBJ2-7	TRBD1	few	TRBV29-1
TGCAGTGCTAGAGATCCCCTAAACTATGGCTACACCTTC	CSARDPLNYGYTF	TRBJ1-2	.	many	TRBV20-1
TGTGCCAGCAGTTTAGTGGTAACAGGGGTGGGCTACACCTTC	CASSLVVTGVGYTF	TRBJ1-2	TRBD1	.	TRBV12-3/TRBV12-4
TGCGCCAGCAGCTTGAAACTAGCGGGGGGGTCCAACGAGCAGTACTTC	CASSLKLAGGSNEQYF	TRBJ2-7	TRBD2	.	TRBV5-1
TGTGCCAGCAGTTTAATCCCGGACAGGGGGCAGTTCTTC	CASSLIPDRGQFF	TRBJ2-1	TRBD1	few	TRBV12-3/TRBV12-4
TGTGCCAGCAGTTTGCGGGGGGGCGGGGGCTACGAGCAGTACTTC	CASSLRGGGGYEQYF	TRBJ2-7	TRBD2	many	TRBV12-3/TRBV12-4
TGTGCCAGCAGCCAGTACCGGGGCCAAGAGACCCAGTACTTC	CASSQYRGQETQYF	TRBJ2-5	.	.	TRBV14
TGTGCCATCAGTTCAGGGGACACAGATACGCAGTATTTT	CAISSGDTDTQYF	TRBJ2-3	.	.	TRBV10-3
TGTGCCAGCAGCCTACATGGCGGGGGCACAGATACGCAGTATTTT	CASSLHGGGTDTQYF	TRBJ2-3	.	many	TRBV11-2
TGTGCCAGCAGCCATCCCCTCGGGGGGGTCACTGAAGCTTTCTTT	CASSHPLGGVTEAFF	TRBJ1-1	.	.	TRBV4-2
TGTGCCAGCGGTCGGGGGGACGACTATGGCTACACCTTC	CASGRGDDYGYTF	TRBJ1-2	.	few	TRBV5-5
TGTGCCAGCAGCGATGCCGGGGGGCCCCCGAGCGGAAATGAGCAGTTCTTC	CASSDAGGPPSGNEQFF	TRBJ2-1	.	.	TRBV5-5
TGTGCCAGCAGCCAAGACATCCTCTCTAGATACGAGCAGTACTTC	CASSQDILSRYEQYF	TRBJ2-7	.	few	TRBV14
TGTGCCAGCAGCTTCCCGCGACAGTTCGAGCAGTACTTC	CASSFPRQFEQYF	TRBJ2-7	.	few	TRBV7-9
TGTACCAGCAGCCGGGGACAGGCGAATCAGCCCCAGCATTTT	CTSSRGQANQPQHF	TRBJ1-5	TRBD1	few	TRBV4-2
TGTGCCAGCAGTTCAAACTTGGGCACAGATACGCAGTATTTT	CASSSNLGTDTQYF	TRBJ2-3	.	.	TRBV12-3/TRBV12-4
TGTGCCACCAGTGATCCGACAGGTTCAGGTGAGCAGTACTTC	CATSDPTGSGEQYF	TRBJ2-5	.	.	TRBV24-1
TGCAGTGCTAAGGGGGACAGGGAGTTTTCACCCCTCCACTTT	CSAKGDREFSPLHF	TRBJ1-6	TRBD1	many	TRBV20-1
TGTGCCGGCAGCTCGCTTCAGGGGGCTTGGGATGAGCAGTTCTTC	CAGSSLQGAWDEQFF	TRBJ2-1	TRBD1	.	TRBV7-2
TGTGCCACCAGTGATTTTGGAGGGGGGGCTGAGCAGTTCTTC	CATSDFGGGAEQFF	TRBJ2-1	.	few	TRBV24-1
TGTGCCAGCAGTGAACCCAGGTGCAATGAGCAGTTCTTC	CASSEPRCNEQFF	TRBJ2-1	.	few	TRBV6-1
TGCAGTGCTAACCGGGAGGACAGGGTCCAAGAGACCCAGTACTTC	CSANREDRVQETQYF	TRBJ2-5	.	.	TRBV20-1
TGTGCCAGCAGCTCGCTGGGACACACCTACAATGAGCAGTTCTTC	CASSSLGHTYNEQFF	TRBJ2-1	.	.	TRBV7-9